Here is one T cell receptor (beta chain) with its context. This clonotype was counted a few times. What antigen it recognizes has not been identified. No qualities accompany the bases; no much larger clone lies one base away. The data derive from a study of CD8 T cells in ankylosing spondylitis listed by TCRdb under 2017. General notes on the study: To find TCR variants linked to disease, the study profiled T cell receptor beta repertoires in ankylosing spondylitis patients and healthy donors. Samples of peripheral blood were taken, and for ankylosing spondylitis patients, synovial fluid was collected as well. The full study cohort was made up of 25 to 30 ankylosing spondylitis patients and about a hundred healthy donors.

Sequencing was performed on an Illumina HiSeq 2500. Quantitative 5'-RACE with molecular barcodes was used to prepare TCR beta libraries. Per the authors' processing: A new computational method based on a probabilistic model of VDJ rearrangement was used to identify disease-linked TCR variants. TCRdb passed the public sequencing reads through fastp at Q25 and MiXCR, retaining productive beta sequences. Each record represents a unique CDR3 protein, reported with the most common genes and DNA among its rows. In this record, the V and J calls reflect TCRdb's handling and not the investigators' own analysis. In all, the sample holds about 700,000 distinct CDR3 sequences, and 15% to 20% of those were seen once. Of the sample, around a fifth falls within the top ten clones. There are 15 amino acids in the CDR3, from cysteine to phenylalanine inclusive. CDR3 DNA only is kept here, 45 bases in frame from base 1. Taken from the germline V gene, the CDR1 and CDR2 loops are SGHRS and YFSETQ. Compared with germline, V lacks 4 bases and J lacks 4 bases; bases without a gene match: 5.

Overall study outcomes, separate from this receptor: Blood from ankylosing spondylitis patients appeared to be characterized by a TCR beta motif made up of 8 or 9 highly homologous amino acid variants. A CD8+ phenotype was shown by the disease-linked clones, which were found at relatively low frequencies in peripheral blood. The disease-linked clones were reported to be significantly enriched in matched synovial fluid samples from ankylosing spondylitis patients. Some TCR beta motif variants had previously been reported in synovial fluid and blood of reactive arthritis patients, which suggested common disease-initiation mechanisms.

The chain is made from TRBV5-1 and TRBJ2-2; TRBD1 fits 9 bases in the junction. The TCR originated in a male donor with ankylosing spondylitis. Material for sequencing was blood, either unsorted or a sorted T cell fraction (not recorded which). This receptor carries the CDR3 CASSQDRGLTGELFF. The sequenced DNA: TGCGCCAGCAGCCAGGACAGGGGTCTCACCGGGGAGCTGTTTTTT.